This TCR beta chain was documented in a study of vaccination effects on CD4 cells after COVID-19. On the study more broadly: Post-vaccine sample collection fell at a median of 72 days after the second dose.

Peptide-pool stimulation followed by sequencing identified expanded antigen-specific CD4+ clonotypes in the ViraFEST assay. Following an approximately ten-day culture, CD4+ T cells were purified. Every participant took two doses of the BNT162b2 or mRNA-1273 vaccine. Recipients of the vaccine had no prior SARS-CoV-2 infection and negative nucleocapsid antibodies. Study results and caveats: Among infection- and vaccine-induced clones, marked clonal contraction occurred late after vaccination.

The assay was immunoSEQ multiplex PCR, and TCRdb's table has in-frame clones only and misses some. The sample lists tens of thousands of clones; over 70% were seen once. On this clone: Its antigen is unidentified.

Germline CDR1 reads KGHSH; CDR2 reads LQKENI. The CDR3 extends over 13 amino acids. V was trimmed by 6 bases and J by 4 bases, leaving 12 bases between them. The sequence was collected from a human donor who received a COVID-19 vaccine. The input for sequencing was CD4+ T cells from PBMCs cultured with HCoV-229E spike peptides, taken after COVID-19 vaccination. V usage is TRBV18 and J usage is TRBJ1-2; D gene unclear. CDR3 region: CASSVEVSYGYTF. In DNA, the CDR3 is TGTGCCAGCTCCGTGGAGGTGTCCTATGGCTACACCTTC.